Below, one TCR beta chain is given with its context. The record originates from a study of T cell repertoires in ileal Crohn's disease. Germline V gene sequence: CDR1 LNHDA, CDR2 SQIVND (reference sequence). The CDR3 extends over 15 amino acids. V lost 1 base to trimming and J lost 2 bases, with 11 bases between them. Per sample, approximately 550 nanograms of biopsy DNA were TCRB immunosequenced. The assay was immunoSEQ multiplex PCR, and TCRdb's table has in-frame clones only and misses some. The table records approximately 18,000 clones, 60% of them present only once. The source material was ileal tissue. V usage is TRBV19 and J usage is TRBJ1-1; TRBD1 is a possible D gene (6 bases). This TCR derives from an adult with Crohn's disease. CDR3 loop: CASSIAGQLNTEAFF. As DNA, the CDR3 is TGTGCCAGTAGTATAGCCGGACAGCTAAACACTGAAGCTTTCTTT.